The clone carrying this T cell receptor beta chain was found a few times. Its specificity is not known. This sample was included in a study of T-cell reconstitution after alpha-beta-depleted transplantation in children. From germline, CDR1 is SGHRS and CDR2 YFSETQ. V lost 5 bases to trimming and J lost 1 base, with 19 bases between them. The CDR3 covers 17 residues. Findings and limits, study-wide: Several hundred graft clones that had expanded were reportedly the source of alpha-beta T cells about two months after transplant. Among T cells one year after transplant, newly produced cells accounted for most counts and diversity. Recipient T cells and thymic progenitors that survived gave rise to the high TCRbeta diversity observed at day 60 in some patients.

Researchers prepared the TCRbeta library using unique molecular identifiers, the study reports. TCRdb independently ran MiXCR on the PCR reads; one entry per CDR3 protein. The sample shows 700,000 or so distinct CDR3 sequences, around 13% of them seen only once. This TCR was recovered from a girl aged 2 to 10 with congenital amegakaryocytic thrombocytopenia, due to receive a stem cell transplant. J is TRBJ2-4 and V is TRBV5-1; a weak D match, TRBD1 (5 bases). This material consisted of PBMCs, taken before TCRalphabeta/CD19-depleted stem cell transplant. CDR3 in DNA: TGCGCCAGCAGTCTAGAGACAGTACCCTGGGCCAAAAACATTCAGTACTTC. This sequence encodes CASSLETVPWAKNIQYF.